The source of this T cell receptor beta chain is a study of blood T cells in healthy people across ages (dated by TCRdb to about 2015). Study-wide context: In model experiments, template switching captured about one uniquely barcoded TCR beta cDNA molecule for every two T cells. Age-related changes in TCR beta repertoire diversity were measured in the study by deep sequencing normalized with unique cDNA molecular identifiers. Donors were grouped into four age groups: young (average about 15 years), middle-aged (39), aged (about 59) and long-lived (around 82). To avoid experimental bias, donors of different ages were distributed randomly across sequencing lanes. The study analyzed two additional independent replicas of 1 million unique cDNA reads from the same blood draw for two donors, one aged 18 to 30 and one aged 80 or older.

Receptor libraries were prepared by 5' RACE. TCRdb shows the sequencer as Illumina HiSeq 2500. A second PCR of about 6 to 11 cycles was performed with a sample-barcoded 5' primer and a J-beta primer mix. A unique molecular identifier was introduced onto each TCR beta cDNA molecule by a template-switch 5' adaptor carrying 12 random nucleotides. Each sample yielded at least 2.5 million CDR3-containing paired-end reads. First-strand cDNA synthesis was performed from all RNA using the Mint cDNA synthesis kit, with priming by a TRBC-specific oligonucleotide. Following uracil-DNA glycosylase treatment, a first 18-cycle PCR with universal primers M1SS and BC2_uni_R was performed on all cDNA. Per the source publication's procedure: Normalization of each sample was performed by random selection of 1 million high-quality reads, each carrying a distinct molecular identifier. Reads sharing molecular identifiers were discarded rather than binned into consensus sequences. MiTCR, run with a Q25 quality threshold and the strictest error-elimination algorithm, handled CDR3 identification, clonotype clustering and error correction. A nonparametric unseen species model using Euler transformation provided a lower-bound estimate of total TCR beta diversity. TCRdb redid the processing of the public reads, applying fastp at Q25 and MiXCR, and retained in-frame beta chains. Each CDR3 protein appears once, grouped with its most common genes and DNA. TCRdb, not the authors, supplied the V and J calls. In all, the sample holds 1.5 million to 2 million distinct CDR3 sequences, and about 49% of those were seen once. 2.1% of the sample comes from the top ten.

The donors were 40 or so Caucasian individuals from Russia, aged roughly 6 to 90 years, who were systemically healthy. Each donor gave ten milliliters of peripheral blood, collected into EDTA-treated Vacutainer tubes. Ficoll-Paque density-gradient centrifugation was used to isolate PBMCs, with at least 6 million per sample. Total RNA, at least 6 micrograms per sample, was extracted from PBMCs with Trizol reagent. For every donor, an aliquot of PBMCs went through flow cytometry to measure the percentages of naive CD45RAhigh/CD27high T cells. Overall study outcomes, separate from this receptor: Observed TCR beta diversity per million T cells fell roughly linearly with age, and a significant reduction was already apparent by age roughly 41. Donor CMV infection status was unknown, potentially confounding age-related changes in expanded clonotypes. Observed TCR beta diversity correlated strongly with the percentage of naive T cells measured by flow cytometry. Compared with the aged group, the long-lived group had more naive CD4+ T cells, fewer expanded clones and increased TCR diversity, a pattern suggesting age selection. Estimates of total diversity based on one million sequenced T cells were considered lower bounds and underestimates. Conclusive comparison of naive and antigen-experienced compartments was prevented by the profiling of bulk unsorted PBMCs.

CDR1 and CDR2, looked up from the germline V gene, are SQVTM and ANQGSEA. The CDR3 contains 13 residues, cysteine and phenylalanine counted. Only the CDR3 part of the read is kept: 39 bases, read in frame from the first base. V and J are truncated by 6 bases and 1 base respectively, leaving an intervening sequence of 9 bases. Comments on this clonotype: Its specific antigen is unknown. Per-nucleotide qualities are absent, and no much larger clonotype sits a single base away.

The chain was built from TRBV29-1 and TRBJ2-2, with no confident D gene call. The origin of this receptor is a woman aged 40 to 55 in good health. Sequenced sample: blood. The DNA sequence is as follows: TGCAGCGTGGATACAGAGAACACCGGGGAGCTGTTTTTT. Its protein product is CSVDTENTGELFF.